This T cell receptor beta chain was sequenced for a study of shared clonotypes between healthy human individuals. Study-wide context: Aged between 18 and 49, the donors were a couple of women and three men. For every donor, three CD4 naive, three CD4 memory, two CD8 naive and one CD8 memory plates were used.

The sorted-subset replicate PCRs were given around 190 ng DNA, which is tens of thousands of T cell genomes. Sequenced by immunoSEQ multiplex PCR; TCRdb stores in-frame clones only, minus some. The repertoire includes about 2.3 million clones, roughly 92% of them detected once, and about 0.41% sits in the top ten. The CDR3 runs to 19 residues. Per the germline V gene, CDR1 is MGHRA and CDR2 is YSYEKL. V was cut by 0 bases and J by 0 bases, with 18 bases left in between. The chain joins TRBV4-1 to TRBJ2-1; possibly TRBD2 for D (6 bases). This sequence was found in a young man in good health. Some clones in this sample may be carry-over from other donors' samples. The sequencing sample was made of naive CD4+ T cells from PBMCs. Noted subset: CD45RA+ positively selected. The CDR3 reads CASSQETWGDLSSYNEQFF. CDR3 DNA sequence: TGCGCCAGCAGCCAAGAAACGTGGGGGGACCTGAGCTCCTACAATGAGCAGTTCTTC.